The TCR beta chain under discussion was sequenced for a study of monozygotic twins with inflammatory bowel disease. Notes on the study in general: A single strong clonotype or signal linked to IBD was not supported.

Note on this clonotype: Its antigen remains unidentified.

CDR1 is SGHAT and CDR2 is FQNNGV in the germline V gene. The CDR3 sequence is 12 residues long. TCRdb reprocessed the 5' RACE reads and keeps a single row for each CDR3 protein, giving no DNA. The data show about 300,000 distinct CDR3 sequences, and the top ten clones hold 5.6%. The clonotype comes from a human donor with ulcerative colitis or Crohn's disease, or a healthy co-twin of an affected twin (not recorded which). Material for sequencing was blood. The V and J genes are TRBV11-2 and TRBJ2-1; as DNA is missing, the TRBD1 call by TCRdb cannot be tested. The chain's CDR3 is CASTLTYMEQFF.